This T cell receptor beta chain was sequenced for a study of blood T cell repertoires in COVID-19. Original processing notes: From reference gene primer amplification, estimates of nucleated cell counts were derived. Produced via immunoSEQ multiplex PCR; TCRdb's table is partial and in-frame only. Clone size and the V and J calls come from that table; the DNA yielded D and trimming. Seen here are approximately 300,000 clones, roughly 88% observed once, and the top ten hold roughly 1.6%. CDR1 is SGHRS and CDR2 is YFSETQ in the germline V gene. J lost 5 bases, V lost 4 bases, and 5 bases had no gene match. This CDR3 region has 15 residues. To note about this clone: This CDR3 is also generated by other DNA sequences in the sample.

This sequence was found in a woman aged 45-60 years with acute or convalescent COVID-19. The V call is TRBV5-1, the J call TRBJ2-5; 13 bases match TRBD2. Sample: peripheral blood. CDR3 sequence: CASSLLAGGRETQYF. The DNA of the CDR3 is TGCGCCAGCAGCCTACTAGCGGGAGGGCGGGAGACCCAGTACTTC.